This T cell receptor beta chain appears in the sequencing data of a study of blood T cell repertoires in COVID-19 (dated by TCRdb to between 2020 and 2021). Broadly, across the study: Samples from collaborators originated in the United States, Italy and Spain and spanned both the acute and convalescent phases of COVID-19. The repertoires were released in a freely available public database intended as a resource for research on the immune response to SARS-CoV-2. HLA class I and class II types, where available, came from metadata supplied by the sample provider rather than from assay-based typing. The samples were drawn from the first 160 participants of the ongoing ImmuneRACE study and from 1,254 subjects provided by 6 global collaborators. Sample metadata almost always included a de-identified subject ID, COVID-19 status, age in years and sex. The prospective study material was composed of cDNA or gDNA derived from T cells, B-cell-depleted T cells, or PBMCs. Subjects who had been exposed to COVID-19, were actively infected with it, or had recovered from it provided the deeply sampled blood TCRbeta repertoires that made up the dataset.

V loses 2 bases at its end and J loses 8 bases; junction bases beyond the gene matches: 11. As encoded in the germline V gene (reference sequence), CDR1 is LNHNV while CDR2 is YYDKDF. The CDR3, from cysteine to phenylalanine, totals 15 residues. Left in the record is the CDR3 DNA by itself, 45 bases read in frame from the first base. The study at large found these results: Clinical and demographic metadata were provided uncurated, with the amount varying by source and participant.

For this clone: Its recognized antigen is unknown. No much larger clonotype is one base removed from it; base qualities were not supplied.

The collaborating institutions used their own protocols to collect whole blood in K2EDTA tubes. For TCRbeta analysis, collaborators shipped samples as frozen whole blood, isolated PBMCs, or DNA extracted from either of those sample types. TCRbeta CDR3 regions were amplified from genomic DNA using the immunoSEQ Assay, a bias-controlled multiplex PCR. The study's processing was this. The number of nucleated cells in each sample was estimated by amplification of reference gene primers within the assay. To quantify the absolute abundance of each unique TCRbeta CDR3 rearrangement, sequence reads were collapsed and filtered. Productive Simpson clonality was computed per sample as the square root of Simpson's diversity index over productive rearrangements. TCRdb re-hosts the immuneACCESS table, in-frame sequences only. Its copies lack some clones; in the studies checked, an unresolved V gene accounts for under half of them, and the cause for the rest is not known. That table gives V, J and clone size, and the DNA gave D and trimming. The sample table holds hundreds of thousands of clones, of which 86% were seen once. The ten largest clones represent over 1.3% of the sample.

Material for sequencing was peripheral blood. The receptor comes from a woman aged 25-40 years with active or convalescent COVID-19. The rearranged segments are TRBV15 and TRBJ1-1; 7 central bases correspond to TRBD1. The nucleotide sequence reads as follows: TGTGCCACCAGCAGATCCCCAGGGGGAGTACGAGAAGCTTTCTTT. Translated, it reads CATSRSPGGVREAFF.